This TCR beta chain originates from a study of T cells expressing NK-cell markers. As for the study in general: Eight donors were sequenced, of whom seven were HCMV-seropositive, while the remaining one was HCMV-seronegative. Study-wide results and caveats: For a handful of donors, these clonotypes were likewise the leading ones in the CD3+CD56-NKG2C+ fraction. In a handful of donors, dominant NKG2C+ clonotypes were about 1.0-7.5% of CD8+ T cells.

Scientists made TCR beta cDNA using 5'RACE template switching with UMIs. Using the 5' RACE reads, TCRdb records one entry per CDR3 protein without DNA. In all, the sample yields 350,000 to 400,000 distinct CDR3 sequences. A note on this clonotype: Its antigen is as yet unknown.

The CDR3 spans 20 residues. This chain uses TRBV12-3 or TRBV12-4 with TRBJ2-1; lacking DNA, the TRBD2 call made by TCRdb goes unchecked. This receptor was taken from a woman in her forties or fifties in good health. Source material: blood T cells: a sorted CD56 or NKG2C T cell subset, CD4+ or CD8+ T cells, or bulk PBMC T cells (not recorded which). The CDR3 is CASSLRLAGGFRTSYNEQFF.